This entry lists 27 T cell receptor beta chains sequenced from one sample in a study of identical twins. TCRdb redid the calling of the 5' RACE reads with MiXCR, one entry per CDR3 protein. In the table there are some 590,000 distinct CDR3 sequences, approximately 10% of which are singletons. The same specimen was also included in a second study, on yellow fever vaccine responses in identical twins.

Sample: PBMCs. These receptors originate from a woman aged 18-29 years in good health.

This clonotype was seen at least ten times. This chain uses TRBV7-2 with TRBJ2-5; the D is unclear. From germline, CDR1 is SGHTA and CDR2 FQGNSA. V lost 2 bases and J 5 bases, leaving 9 bases between the germline ends. CDR3 length: 13 amino acids. The CDR3 DNA is TGTGCCAGCAGCTTAAATAGGGATGAGACCCAGTACTTC. Its translation is CASSLNRDETQYF.

In this sample, this clonotype turned up many times. V gene TRBV29-1 combines with J gene TRBJ2-3; TRBD1 agrees at 12 bases. Germline assignment: CDR1 SQVTM and CDR2 ANQGSEA. The trim removed 6 bases at V and 1 base at J, leaving 11 bases unmatched. The CDR3 is 17 residues long. CDR3 nucleotide sequence: TGCAGCGTCTACGGGACAGGGGGCTTTCAGGGCACAGATACGCAGTATTTT. It encodes CSVYGTGGFQGTDTQYF.

This clonotype has at least ten counts. The CDR3: CASSPPGLAGHEQYF. The DNA of the CDR3 is TGTGCCAGCAGTCCGCCGGGACTAGCGGGACACGAGCAGTACTTC. The chain employs TRBV28 and TRBJ2-7; 13 nucleotides match TRBD2. V lost 5 bases and J lost 5; bases outside the gene matches: 6. Germline V lookup: CDR1 MDHEN, CDR2 SYDVKM. This CDR3 contains 15 residues.

This rearrangement joins TRBV2 to TRBJ2-5, with 9 bases lining up with TRBD2. From germline, CDR1 is SNHLY and CDR2 FYNNEI. V was pared by 5 bases and J by 5 bases, with 9 bases of the junction left unmatched. This CDR3 contains 15 residues. CDR3 residues: CASSRSGRSDETQYF. The CDR3, as DNA: TGTGCCAGCAGTCGGAGCGGGAGGTCAGATGAGACCCAGTACTTC.

A few counts support this clonotype. The chain has TRBV20-1 and TRBJ2-5; 9 bases agree with TRBD1. Trimming cost V 4 bases and J 3 bases; bases outside gene matches: 9. In germline, CDR1 is DFQATT, CDR2 SNEGSKA (reference sequence). The CDR3 runs 15 residues. DNA for the CDR3: TGCAGTGCTATCCCGGGACAGGGCACCAAAGAGACCCAGTACTTC. Translating gives CSAIPGQGTKETQYF.

This clonotype occurred a few times. The chain has TRBV7-6 and TRBJ2-3, with 12 bases identical to TRBD2. Unmatched junction bases numbered 5, after V lost 1 base and J lost 6 bases. CDR1 is SGHVS, CDR2 FNYEAQ, per germline. The CDR3 length is 16 residues. The DNA of the CDR3 is TGTGCCAGCAGCTTAGAGCCCGGGACTAGCGGGGATACGCAGTATTTT. Protein product: CASSLEPGTSGDTQYF. Based on the CDR3 plus reference TRBV7-6 and TRBJ2-3, the full variable domain is GAGVSQSPRYKVTKRGQDVALRCDPISGHVSLYWYRQALGQGPEFLTYFNYEAQQDKSGLPNDRFSAERPEGSISTLTIQRTEQRDSAMYRCASSLEPGTSGDTQYFGPGTRLTVL.

This clonotype was detected only a few times. A read error may produce the germline difference seen at one junction end. The chain links TRBV7-7 to TRBJ2-1, with D tentatively TRBD1 or TRBD2 (5 bases each). This CDR3 has 16 residues. Germline V gives CDR1 SSHAT, CDR2 FNYEAQ (reference sequence). Here the CDR3 reads CASSLSRDPLYNEQFF. DNA for the CDR3: TGTGCTAGCAGCTTGTCCCGGGACCCCCTTTACAATGAGCAGTTCTTC.

The table lists this clonotype with a few counts. The chain uses TRBV6-2 or TRBV6-3 and TRBJ2-6, with 7 nucleotides matching TRBD2. CDR1 is MNHEY and CDR2 is SVGEGT in the germline V gene. CDR3 length: 16 amino acids. Trimming at V came to 5 bases and at J to 0 bases, leaving 4 bases not matched to a gene. CDR3 amino acids: CASSPSGGSGANVLTF. The CDR3, as DNA: TGTGCCAGCAGTCCCTCGGGGGGCTCTGGGGCCAACGTCCTGACTTTC.

This clonotype was recorded a few times. The CDR3 is CSASKGTNRGTEAFF. CDR3 sequence (DNA): TGCAGTGCTAGTAAGGGGACAAACAGGGGCACTGAAGCTTTCTTT. V and J are TRBV20-1 and TRBJ1-1; 7 bases match TRBD1. Germline loops: CDR1 DFQATT, CDR2 SNEGSKA (reference sequence). The CDR3 spans 15 residues. The junction had 11 bases not matched to a gene; V was cut back by 3 bases and J by 4 bases.

The chain has TRBV5-1 and TRBJ2-6, with 9 bases lining up with TRBD1. The V gene's germline CDR1 is SGHRS and CDR2 YFSETQ. The CDR3 totals 16 residues. The J segment lost 3 bases and the V segment lost 3 bases, leaving 4 bases of the junction unmatched. CDR3 region: CASSYRTGVGANVLTF. The CDR3 DNA is TGCGCCAGCAGCTATCGGACAGGGGTTGGGGCCAACGTCCTGACTTTC.

This clonotype appeared many times. This chain joins TRBV4-1 and TRBJ1-5; D is ambiguous. The CDR3 runs 14 residues. Per germline, CDR1 MGHRA and CDR2 YSYEKL. Trimming took off 1 base at V and 1 base at J, with 5 bases between the two ends. CDR3 in DNA: TGCGCCAGCAGCCAAGCTCAGAGCAATCAGCCCCAGCATTTT. Protein: CASSQAQSNQPQHF.

The chain carries TRBV6-5 and TRBJ2-5; no definite D call. Germline V lookup: CDR1 MNHEY, CDR2 SVGAGI. CDR3 length: 15 amino acids. V lost 2 bases, J lost 0 bases, and 10 bases lay in between. The DNA of the CDR3 is TGTGCCAGCAGTTACACCCCTGCGTACCAAGAGACCCAGTACTTC. Amino acids: CASSYTPAYQETQYF.

On this clonotype: A much larger clonotype is one base distant, so this may be a read error. This chain joins TRBV7-8 and TRBJ2-1; 10 bases are shared with TRBD2. Germline lookup yields CDR1 SGHVS and CDR2 FQNEAQ. The CDR3 length is 15 residues. The CDR3 is CASSLKAGGHNELFF. The DNA of the CDR3 is TGTGCCAGCAGCTTGAAAGCGGGAGGGCACAATGAGCTGTTCTTC.

Many counts were recorded for this clonotype. The V call is TRBV3-1, the J call TRBJ2-5; 8 bases match TRBD1. Losses at the gene ends were 4 bases for V and 5 bases for J; bases not matched to a gene: 9. The CDR3 is made up of 15 amino acids. Germline assignment: CDR1 LGHDT and CDR2 YNNKEL (reference sequence). The CDR3 region has the DNA TGTGCCAGCAGCCTGGGGCAGGGGGCCTTTGAGACCCAGTACTTC. Protein sequence: CASSLGQGAFETQYF.

This clonotype was observed a few times. The chain is built from TRBV5-1 and TRBJ2-1; 9 bases map to TRBD2. This CDR3 contains 17 residues. Trimming took 0 bases from V and 10 from J; bases not matched to a gene: 14. Germline V gene data show CDR1 as SGHRS and CDR2 as YFSETQ. CDR3 bases: TGCGCCAGCAGCTTGGCCTCGCTAGCGGGGACCCCGGGGGAGCAGTTCTTC. It yields the protein CASSLASLAGTPGEQFF. Supplemented by reference TRBV5-1 and TRBJ2-1, the full variable domain reads KAGVTQTPRYLIKTRGQQVTLSCSPISGHRSVSWYQQTPGQGLQFLFEYFSETQRNKGNFPGRFSGRQFSNSRSEMNVSTLELGDSALYLCASSLASLAGTPGEQFFGPGTRLTVL.

This clonotype was seen ten or more times. This chain uses TRBV6-1 with TRBJ1-5, with D perhaps TRBD1 (6 bases). The V end lost 8 bases, the J end lost 6 bases, and 14 bases lay between the germline ends. CDR3 size: 13 residues. The V gene's germline CDR1 is MNHNS and CDR2 SASEGT. This CDR3 is CASLTGFSQPQHF. The CDR3 DNA reads as TGTGCCAGCTTGACAGGTTTTTCTCAGCCCCAGCATTTT.

The chain combines TRBV3-1 with TRBJ2-3, with unresolved D. Germline assignment: CDR1 LGHDT and CDR2 YNNKEL (reference sequence). The CDR3 extends over 16 amino acids. Trimming shortened V by 0 bases and J by 0 bases, and 10 bases separated the two germline ends. As DNA, the CDR3 is TGTGCCAGCAGCCAAGATCTTATGGGTAGCACAGATACGCAGTATTTT. Protein product: CASSQDLMGSTDTQYF.

This clonotype appeared many times. The J gene is TRBJ2-1, the V gene TRBV4-1; 7 nucleotides line up with TRBD2. Germline CDR1 and CDR2: MGHRA and YSYEKL. J lost 0 bases, V lost 1 base, and 3 bases had no gene match. The CDR3 is 16 residues long. The CDR3 reads CASSQGGGSSYNEQFF. CDR3 nucleotides: TGCGCCAGCAGCCAAGGTGGCGGGAGCTCCTACAATGAGCAGTTCTTC.

The chain is built from TRBV10-2 and TRBJ2-1; 8 bases are a match to TRBD2. CDR1 WSHSY and CDR2 SAAADI come from the germline V gene. This CDR3 region has 15 residues. J was trimmed by 7 bases and V by 0 bases; bases with no gene match: 5. CDR3 protein: CASSESYREGNEQFF. CDR3 DNA: TGCGCCAGCAGTGAGTCCTATCGGGAGGGGAATGAGCAGTTCTTC.

This clonotype was seen a handful of times. The rearrangement links TRBV5-1 to TRBJ2-1, with D perhaps TRBD2 (5 bases). The CDR3 runs to 14 residues. V gave up 2 bases and J gave up 8 bases, with 14 bases separating them. The germline gives CDR1 SGHRS, CDR2 YFSETQ. The chain's CDR3 is CASSFSTIPDEQFF. The DNA for the CDR3 is TGCGCCAGCAGCTTCTCGACTATTCCTGATGAGCAGTTCTTC.

This clonotype was counted ten times or more. This chain uses TRBV3-1 with TRBJ1-1; TRBD1 matches 8 bases. V shed 5 bases, J shed 5 bases, and the junction held 4 bases outside the gene matches. Germline V gene lookup returns CDR1 LGHDT and CDR2 YNNKEL (reference sequence). The CDR3 is 13 amino acids. Written as DNA, the CDR3 is TGTGCCAGCAGCAAATACAGGGGGACTGAAGCTTTCTTT. It translates to CASSKYRGTEAFF.

The chain employs TRBV3-1 and TRBJ2-1, with 11 bases lining up with TRBD1. Germline lookup yields CDR1 LGHDT and CDR2 YNNKEL (reference sequence). Trimming took 3 bases from V and 8 from J; bases not matched to a gene: 15. This CDR3 region has 18 residues. The DNA for the CDR3 is TGTGCCAGCAGCCATGCCCGGACAGGGGGCTACAAGAGCGATGAGCAGTTCTTC. Protein sequence: CASSHARTGGYKSDEQFF.

This clonotype has a handful of counts. The rearrangement joins TRBV29-1 to TRBJ1-1; D might be TRBD1 (6 bases). Germline assignment: CDR1 SQVTM and CDR2 ANQGSEA. CDR3 length: 14 amino acids. The ends were cut back, 3 bases at V and 4 bases at J, with 15 bases in the middle. CDR3 DNA: TGCAGCGTTGACTTTCAGGGGCTTAGCACTGAAGCTTTCTTT. It specifies CSVDFQGLSTEAFF.

The gene calls are TRBV7-9 and TRBJ2-5; the D gene is possibly TRBD2 (6 bases). Trimming stripped 8 bases from V and 3 bases from J, with 13 bases between. The germline CDR1 and CDR2 sequences are SEHNR and FQNEAQ (reference sequence). The CDR3 contains 13 residues. For the CDR3, the DNA is TGTGCCAGCCGCGGGACTGGAGAAGAGACCCAGTACTTC. Encoded protein: CASRGTGEETQYF.

In its sample, this clonotype was seen many times. The rearrangement links TRBV5-1 to TRBJ2-3; TRBD2 aligns across 7 bases. The length of the CDR3 is 16 residues. J lost 5 bases, V lost 7 bases, and 16 bases had no gene match. CDR1 is SGHRS, CDR2 YFSETQ, per germline. CDR3 loop: CASETGGAVFRDTQYF. CDR3 DNA sequence: TGCGCCAGCGAGACGGGAGGAGCAGTGTTCCGAGATACGCAGTATTTT.

Only a few counts were recorded for this clonotype. V gene TRBV2 combines with J gene TRBJ2-1, with D maybe TRBD1 (6 bases). The CDR3 extends over 15 amino acids. Germline lookup yields CDR1 SNHLY and CDR2 FYNNEI. The ends were cut back, 4 bases at V and 0 bases at J, with 10 bases in the middle. DNA of the CDR3: TGTGCCAGCAGTGTAGTAGGGGGCTCCTACAATGAGCAGTTCTTC. Its translation is CASSVVGGSYNEQFF.

At least ten counts were recorded for this clonotype. J is TRBJ2-1 and V is TRBV29-1; 9 bases fit TRBD1. J was trimmed by 3 bases and V by 3 bases; bases with no gene match: 3. CDR3 length: 14 amino acids. CDR1 and CDR2 from the germline V gene are SQVTM and ANQGSEA. CDR3 DNA sequence: TGCAGCGTTGAGCCGGACAGGGGCTACAATGAGCAGTTCTTC. It encodes CSVEPDRGYNEQFF.